This T cell receptor (beta chain) was sequenced in a study of T cell repertoires in aging, cancer and after chemotherapy. For the study at large: Paired samples before and after chemotherapy came from glioblastoma patients receiving temozolomide-based therapy.

V shed 5 bases and J 8 bases; nucleotides not matched to a gene: 17. Germline V gives CDR1 MGHRA, CDR2 YSYEKL. CDR3 size: 17 residues. Peripheral blood genomic DNA, not sorted cells or RNA, was the template. A mixed TRB-A/B primer pool amplified rearranged TRB by multiplex touch-down PCR. MiXCR was run by TCRdb on the multiplex PCR reads, yielding one entry per CDR3 protein. The sample carries approximately 3,000 distinct CDR3 sequences, 25% to 30% recorded once. Study-wide findings and caveats: Rebound thymic output was suggested by rising median generation probability during chemotherapy in each cancer cohort. Loss of evenness, beyond lost richness, contributed to age-related TCR diversity decline in cancer patients.

About this clonotype itself: Its antigen remains unidentified.

The sample comprised blood. The receptor was derived from a human donor with a solid tumor. The rearrangement links TRBV4-1 to TRBJ1-4; 7 positions agree with TRBD1. The CDR3 region is CASSARDSLRDGEKLFF. Here the CDR3 DNA reads TGCGCCAGCAGCGCTCGGGACAGCCTACGCGATGGAGAAAAACTGTTTTTT.